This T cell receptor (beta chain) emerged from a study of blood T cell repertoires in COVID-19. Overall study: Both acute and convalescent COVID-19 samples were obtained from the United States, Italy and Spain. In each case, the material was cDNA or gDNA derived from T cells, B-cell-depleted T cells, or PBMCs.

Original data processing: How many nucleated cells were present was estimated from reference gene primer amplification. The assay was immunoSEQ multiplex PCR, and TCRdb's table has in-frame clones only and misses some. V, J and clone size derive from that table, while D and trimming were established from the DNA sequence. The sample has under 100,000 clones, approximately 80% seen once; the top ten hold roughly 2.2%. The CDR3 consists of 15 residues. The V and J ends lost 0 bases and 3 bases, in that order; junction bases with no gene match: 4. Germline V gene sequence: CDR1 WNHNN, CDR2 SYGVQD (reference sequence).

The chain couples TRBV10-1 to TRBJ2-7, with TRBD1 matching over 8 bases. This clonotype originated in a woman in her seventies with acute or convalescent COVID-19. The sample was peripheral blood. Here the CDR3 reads CASSESGQGSYEQYF. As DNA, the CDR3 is TGCGCCAGCAGTGAGTCTGGACAGGGAAGCTACGAGCAGTACTTC.